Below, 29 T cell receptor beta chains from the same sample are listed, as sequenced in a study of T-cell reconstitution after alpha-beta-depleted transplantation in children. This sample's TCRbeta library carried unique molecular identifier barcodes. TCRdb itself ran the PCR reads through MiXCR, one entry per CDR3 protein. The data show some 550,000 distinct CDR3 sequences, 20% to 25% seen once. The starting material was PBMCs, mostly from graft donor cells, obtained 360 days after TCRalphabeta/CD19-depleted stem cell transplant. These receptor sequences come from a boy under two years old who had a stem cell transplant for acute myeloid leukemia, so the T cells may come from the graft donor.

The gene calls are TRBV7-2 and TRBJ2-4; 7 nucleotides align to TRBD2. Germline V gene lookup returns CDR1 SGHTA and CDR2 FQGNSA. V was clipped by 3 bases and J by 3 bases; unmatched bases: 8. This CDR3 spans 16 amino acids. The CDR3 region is CASSFNAAGVKNIQYF. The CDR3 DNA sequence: TGTGCCAGCAGCTTCAACGCGGCGGGGGTCAAAAACATTCAGTACTTC.

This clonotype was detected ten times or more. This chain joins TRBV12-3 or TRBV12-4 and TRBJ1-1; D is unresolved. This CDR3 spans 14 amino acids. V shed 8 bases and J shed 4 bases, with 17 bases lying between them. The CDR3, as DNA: TGTGCCAGCCATGGATCTAAGACGAGCACTGAAGCTTTCTTT. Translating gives CASHGSKTSTEAFF.

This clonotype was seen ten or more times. CDR3 amino acids: CASSLSVTDTQYF. The CDR3 DNA sequence: TGTGCCAGCAGCTTATCAGTCACAGATACGCAGTATTTT. This chain connects TRBV11-3 to TRBJ2-3; D gene ambiguous. The CDR3 totals 13 residues. Trimming shortened V by 2 bases and J by 2 bases, and 5 bases separated the two germline ends. The germline V gene has CDR1 SGHNT and CDR2 YENEEA.

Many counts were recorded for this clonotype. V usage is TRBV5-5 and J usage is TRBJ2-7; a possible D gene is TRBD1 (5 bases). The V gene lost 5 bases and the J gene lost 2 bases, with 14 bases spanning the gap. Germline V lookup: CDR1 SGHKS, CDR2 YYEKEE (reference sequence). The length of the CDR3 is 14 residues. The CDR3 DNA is TGTGCCAGCAGTCTCAGGGTGCCTACCTACGAGCAGTACGTC. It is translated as CASSLRVPTYEQYV.

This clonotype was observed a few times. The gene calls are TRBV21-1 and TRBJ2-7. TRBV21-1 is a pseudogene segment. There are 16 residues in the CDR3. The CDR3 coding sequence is TGTGCCAGCAGCAAAGAGCGCAGGTCGGGTTTCTACGAGCAGTACTTC. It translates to CASSKERRSGFYEQYF.

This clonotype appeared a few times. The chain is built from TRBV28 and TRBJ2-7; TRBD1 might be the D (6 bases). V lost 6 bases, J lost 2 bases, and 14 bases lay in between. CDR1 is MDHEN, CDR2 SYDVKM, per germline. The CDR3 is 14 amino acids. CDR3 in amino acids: CASRSLTGPYEQYV. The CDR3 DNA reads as TGTGCCAGCAGATCATTGACAGGCCCCTACGAGCAGTACGTC.

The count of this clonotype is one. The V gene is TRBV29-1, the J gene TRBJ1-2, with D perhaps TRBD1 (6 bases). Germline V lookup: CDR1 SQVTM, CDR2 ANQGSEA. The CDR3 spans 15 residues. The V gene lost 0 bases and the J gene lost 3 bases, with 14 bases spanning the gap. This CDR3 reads CSVEDGRQADYGYTF. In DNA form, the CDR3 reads TGCAGCGTTGAAGATGGCCGACAGGCCGACTATGGCTACACCTTC.

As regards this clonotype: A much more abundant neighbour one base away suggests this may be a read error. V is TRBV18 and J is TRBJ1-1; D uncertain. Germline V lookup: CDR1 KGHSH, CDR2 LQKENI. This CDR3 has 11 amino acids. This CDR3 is CASSHGTESFF. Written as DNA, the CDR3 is TGTGCCAGCTCACACGGCACTGAATCTTTCTTT.

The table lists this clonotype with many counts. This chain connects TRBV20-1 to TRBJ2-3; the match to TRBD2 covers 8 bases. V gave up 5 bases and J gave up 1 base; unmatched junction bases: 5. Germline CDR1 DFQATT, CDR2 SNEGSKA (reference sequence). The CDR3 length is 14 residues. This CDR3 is CSADGTRGTDTQYF. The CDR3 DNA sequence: TGCAGTGCTGATGGGACTAGAGGCACAGATACGCAGTATTTT.

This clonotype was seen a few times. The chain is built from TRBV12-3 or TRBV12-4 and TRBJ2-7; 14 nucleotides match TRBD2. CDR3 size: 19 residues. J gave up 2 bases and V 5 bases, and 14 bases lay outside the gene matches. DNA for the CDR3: TGTGCCAGCAGTCCCGGTCCCGGGACTAGCGGGGGATCGACCTACGAGCAGTACTTC. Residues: CASSPGPGTSGGSTYEQYF.

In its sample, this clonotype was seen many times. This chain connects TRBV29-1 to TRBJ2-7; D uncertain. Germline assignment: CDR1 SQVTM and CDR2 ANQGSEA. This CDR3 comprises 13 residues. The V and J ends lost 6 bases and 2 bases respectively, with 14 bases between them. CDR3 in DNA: TGCAGCGTCATGAGAGGATTAACCTACGAGCAGTACTTC. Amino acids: CSVMRGLTYEQYF.

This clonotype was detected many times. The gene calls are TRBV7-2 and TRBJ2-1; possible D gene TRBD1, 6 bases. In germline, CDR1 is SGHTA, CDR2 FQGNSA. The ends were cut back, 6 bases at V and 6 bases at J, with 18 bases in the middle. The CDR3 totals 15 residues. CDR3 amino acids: CASRLIQGPINEQFF. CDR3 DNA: TGTGCCAGCAGACTTATCCAGGGGCCTATCAATGAGCAGTTCTTC.

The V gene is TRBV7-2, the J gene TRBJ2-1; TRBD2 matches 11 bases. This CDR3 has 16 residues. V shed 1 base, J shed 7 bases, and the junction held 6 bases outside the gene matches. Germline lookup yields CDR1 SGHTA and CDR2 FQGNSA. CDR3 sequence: CASSLEWLAGGNEQFF. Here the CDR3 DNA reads TGTGCCAGCAGCTTAGAATGGCTAGCGGGGGGTAATGAGCAGTTCTTC.

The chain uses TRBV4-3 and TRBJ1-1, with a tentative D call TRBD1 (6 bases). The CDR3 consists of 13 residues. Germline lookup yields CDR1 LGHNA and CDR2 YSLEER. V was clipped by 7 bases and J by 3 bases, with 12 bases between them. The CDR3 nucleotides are TGCGCCAGCAACTACAGGGAGGACACTGAAGCTTTCTTT. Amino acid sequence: CASNYREDTEAFF.

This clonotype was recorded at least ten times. The CDR3 DNA reads as TGCGCTAGGGACGGGGGCTCCTACAATGAGCAGTTCTTC. It is translated as CARDGGSYNEQFF. V and J are TRBV29-1 and TRBJ2-1, with D maybe TRBD2 (6 bases). Germline assignment: CDR1 SQVTM and CDR2 ANQGSEA. CDR3 length: 13 residues.

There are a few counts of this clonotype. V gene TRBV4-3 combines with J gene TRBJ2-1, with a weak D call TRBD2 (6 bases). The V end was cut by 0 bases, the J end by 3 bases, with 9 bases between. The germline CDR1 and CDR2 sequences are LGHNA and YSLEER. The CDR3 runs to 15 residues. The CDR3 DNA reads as TGCGCCAGCAGCCAAGAACCGGGGGACTACAATGAGCAGTTCTTC. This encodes CASSQEPGDYNEQFF.

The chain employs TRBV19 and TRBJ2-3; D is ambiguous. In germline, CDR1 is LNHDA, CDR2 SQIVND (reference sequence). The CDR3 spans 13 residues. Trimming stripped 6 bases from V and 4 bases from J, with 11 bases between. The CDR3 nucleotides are TGTGCCAGTAGCGGCCCCTCACCAGATACGCAGTATTTT. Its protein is CASSGPSPDTQYF.

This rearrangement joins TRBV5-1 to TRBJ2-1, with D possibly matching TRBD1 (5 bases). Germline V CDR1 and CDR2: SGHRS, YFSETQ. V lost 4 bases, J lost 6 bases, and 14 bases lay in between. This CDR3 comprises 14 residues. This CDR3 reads CASSPPQVANEQFF. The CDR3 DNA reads TGCGCCAGCAGCCCCCCACAGGTTGCCAATGAGCAGTTCTTC. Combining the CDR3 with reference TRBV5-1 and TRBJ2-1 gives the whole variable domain KAGVTQTPRYLIKTRGQQVTLSCSPISGHRSVSWYQQTPGQGLQFLFEYFSETQRNKGNFPGRFSGRQFSNSRSEMNVSTLELGDSALYLCASSPPQVANEQFFGPGTRLTVL.

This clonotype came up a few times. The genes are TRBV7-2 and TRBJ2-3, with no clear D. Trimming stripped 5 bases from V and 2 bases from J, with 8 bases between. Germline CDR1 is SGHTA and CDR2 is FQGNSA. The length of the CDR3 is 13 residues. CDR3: CASSKIVTDTQYF. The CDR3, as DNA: TGTGCCAGCAGCAAAATCGTCACAGATACGCAGTATTTT.

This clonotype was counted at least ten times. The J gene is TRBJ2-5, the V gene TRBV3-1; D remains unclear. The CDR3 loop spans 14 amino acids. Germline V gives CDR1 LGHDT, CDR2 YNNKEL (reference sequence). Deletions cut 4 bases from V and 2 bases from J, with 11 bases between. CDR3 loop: CASSRHRHQETQYF. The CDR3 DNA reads TGTGCCAGCAGCCGACATAGACATCAAGAGACCCAGTACTTC.

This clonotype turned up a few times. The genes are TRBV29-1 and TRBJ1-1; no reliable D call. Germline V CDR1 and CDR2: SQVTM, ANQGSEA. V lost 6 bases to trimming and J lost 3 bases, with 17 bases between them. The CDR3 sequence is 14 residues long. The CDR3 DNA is TGCAGCGTCGGCCTTTTTCGATTGGACACTGAAGCTTTCTTT. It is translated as CSVGLFRLDTEAFF.

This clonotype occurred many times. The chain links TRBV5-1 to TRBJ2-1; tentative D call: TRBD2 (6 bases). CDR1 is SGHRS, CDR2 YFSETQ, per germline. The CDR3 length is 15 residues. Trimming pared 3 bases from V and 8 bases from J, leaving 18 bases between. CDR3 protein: CASSSLGGKRDEQFF. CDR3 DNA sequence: TGCGCCAGCAGCTCCTTAGGAGGGAAAAGGGATGAGCAGTTCTTC.

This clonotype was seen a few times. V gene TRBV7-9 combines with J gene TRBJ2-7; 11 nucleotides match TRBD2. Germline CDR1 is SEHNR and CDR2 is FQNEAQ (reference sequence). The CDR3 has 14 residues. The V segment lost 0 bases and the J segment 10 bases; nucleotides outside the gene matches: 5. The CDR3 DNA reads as TGTGCCAGCAGCTTAGCGGCTAGCGGGGGGTACCAGTACGTC. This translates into CASSLAASGGYQYV.

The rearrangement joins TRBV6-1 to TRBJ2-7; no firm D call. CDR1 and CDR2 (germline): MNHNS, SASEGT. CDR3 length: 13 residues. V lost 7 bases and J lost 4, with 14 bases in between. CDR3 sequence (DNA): TGTGCCAGCACATGGCAGGTAGGGTACGAGCAGTACGTC. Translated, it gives CASTWQVGYEQYV.

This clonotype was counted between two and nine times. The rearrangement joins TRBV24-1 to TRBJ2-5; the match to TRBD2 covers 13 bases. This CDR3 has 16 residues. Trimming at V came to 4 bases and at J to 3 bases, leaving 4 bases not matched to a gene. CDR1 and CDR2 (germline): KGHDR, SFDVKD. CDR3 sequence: CATSDPGLAGEETQYF. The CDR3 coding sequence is TGTGCCACCAGTGACCCTGGACTAGCGGGGGAAGAGACCCAGTACTTC.

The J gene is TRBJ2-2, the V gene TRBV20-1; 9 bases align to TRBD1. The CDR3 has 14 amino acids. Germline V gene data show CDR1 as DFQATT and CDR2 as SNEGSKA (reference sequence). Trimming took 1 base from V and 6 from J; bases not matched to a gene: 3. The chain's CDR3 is CSARGTGAPGELFF. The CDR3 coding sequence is TGCAGTGCTAGAGGGACAGGGGCTCCCGGGGAGCTGTTTTTT.

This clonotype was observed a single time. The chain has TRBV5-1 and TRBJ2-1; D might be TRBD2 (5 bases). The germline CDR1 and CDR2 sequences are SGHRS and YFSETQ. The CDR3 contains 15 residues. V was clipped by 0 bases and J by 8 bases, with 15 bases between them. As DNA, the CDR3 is TGCGCCAGCAGCTTGGTCGAAGCCGGGATGGATGAGCAGTTCTTC. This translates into CASSLVEAGMDEQFF. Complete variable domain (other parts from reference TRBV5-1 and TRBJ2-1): KAGVTQTPRYLIKTRGQQVTLSCSPISGHRSVSWYQQTPGQGLQFLFEYFSETQRNKGNFPGRFSGRQFSNSRSEMNVSTLELGDSALYLCASSLVEAGMDEQFFGPGTRLTVL.

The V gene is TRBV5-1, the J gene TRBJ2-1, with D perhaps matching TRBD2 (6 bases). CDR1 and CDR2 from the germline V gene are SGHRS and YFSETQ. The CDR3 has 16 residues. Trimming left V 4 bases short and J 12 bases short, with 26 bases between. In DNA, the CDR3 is TGCGCCAGCAGCATTCGATCCCGGGGTCTGGGAGGTTCGCAGTTCTTC. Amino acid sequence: CASSIRSRGLGGSQFF.

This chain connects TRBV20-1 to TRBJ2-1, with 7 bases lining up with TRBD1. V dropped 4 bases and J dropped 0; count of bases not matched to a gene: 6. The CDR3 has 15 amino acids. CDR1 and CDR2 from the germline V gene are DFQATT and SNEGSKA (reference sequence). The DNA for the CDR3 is TGCAGTGCTACTACAGGGGTAGTCTCCTACAATGAGCAGTTCTTC. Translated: CSATTGVVSYNEQFF.